The 20 T cell receptor beta chains below were found in one sample sequenced in a study of blood T cell repertoires in COVID-19. Here immunoSEQ multiplex PCR was the method, and the copy in TCRdb shows in-frame clones only, minus some. The sample yields about 670,000 clones, approximately 90% seen once. The specimen was peripheral blood. Source of these receptors: a woman aged 18-35 years with acute or convalescent COVID-19.

This clone was found once. The chain links TRBV5-1 to TRBJ1-2; D gene unclear. CDR1 is SGHRS and CDR2 is YFSETQ in the germline V gene. The germline V and J ends were trimmed by 1 base and 8 bases, with 15 bases remaining between them. The CDR3 contains 14 residues. The CDR3 DNA sequence: TGCGCCAGCAGCTTGTCTGGGCCGATGATCGGCTACACCTTC. This gives the protein CASSLSGPMIGYTF. The complete variable domain, with remaining parts taken from reference TRBV5-1 and TRBJ1-2, reads KAGVTQTPRYLIKTRGQQVTLSCSPISGHRSVSWYQQTPGQGLQFLFEYFSETQRNKGNFPGRFSGRQFSNSRSEMNVSTLELGDSALYLCASSLSGPMIGYTFGSGTRLTVV.

V gene TRBV24-1 combines with J gene TRBJ2-7; D call uncertain. The germline gives CDR1 KGHDR, CDR2 SFDVKD. Deletions cut 3 bases from V and 0 bases from J, with 11 bases between. The CDR3 is 15 amino acids. Written as DNA, the CDR3 is TGTGCCACCAGTGATGGGCAGCTGAGCTCCTACGAGCAGTACTTC. It yields the protein CATSDGQLSSYEQYF.

J is TRBJ1-5 and V is TRBV12-5; 8 positions agree with TRBD1. CDR3 length: 14 residues. The V and J ends lost 4 bases and 11 bases, in that order; junction bases with no gene match: 10. Germline values: CDR1 LGHNT, CDR2 FRNRAP. CDR3 DNA sequence: TGTGCTAGTGGTTCGGGACAGGCGGCTATGGCCCAGCATTTT. Residues: CASGSGQAAMAQHF.

J is TRBJ2-3 and V is TRBV7-9, with TRBD1 matching 11 bases. Germline CDR1 SEHNR, CDR2 FQNEAQ (reference sequence). This CDR3 is built from 15 residues. V trimming: 7 bases; J trimming: 6 bases; junction bases outside the gene matches: 9. This CDR3 reads CASTFGQGAGDTQYF. CDR3 in DNA: TGTGCCAGCACCTTCGGACAGGGGGCGGGGGATACGCAGTATTTT.

The chain joins TRBV19 to TRBJ1-6; no clear D gene. In germline, CDR1 is LNHDA, CDR2 SQIVND (reference sequence). The CDR3 runs 14 residues. Trimming pared 5 bases from V and 8 bases from J, leaving 13 bases between. The CDR3 bases are TGTGCCAGTAGTTTCGGGTTATTGGATTCACCCCTCCACTTT. Protein: CASSFGLLDSPLHF. The full variable domain, completed using reference TRBV19 and TRBJ1-6, is DGGITQSPKYLFRKEGQNVTLSCEQNLNHDAMYWYRQDPGQGLRLIYYSQIVNDFQKGDIAEGYSVSREKKESFPLTVTSAQKNPTAFYLCASSFGLLDSPLHFGNGTRLTVT.

The chain carries TRBV7-9 and TRBJ2-7; 8 bases agree with TRBD2. V trimming: 5 bases; J trimming: 0 bases; junction bases outside the gene matches: 18. Germline V lookup: CDR1 SEHNR, CDR2 FQNEAQ (reference sequence). The CDR3 consists of 19 residues. The CDR3 here is CASSHSPGTRIFLSYEQYF. The CDR3 nucleotides are TGTGCCAGCAGCCACAGCCCCGGGACTAGGATATTCCTCTCCTACGAGCAGTACTTC.

The rearrangement links TRBV27 to TRBJ1-5, with 7 positions matching TRBD1. Trimming removed 8 bases from V and 2 bases from J; junction bases left unmatched: 9. From germline, CDR1 is MNHEY and CDR2 SMNVEV (reference sequence). The CDR3 totals 15 residues. The CDR3 nucleotides read TGTGCCAGCGCTATACAGGGGTCTGGCAATCAGCCCCAGCATTTT. This sequence encodes CASAIQGSGNQPQHF.

V usage is TRBV3-1 (or the pseudogene TRBV3-2) and J usage is TRBJ2-3; D unclear. Germline CDR1 is LGHDT and CDR2 is YNNKEL (reference sequence). CDR3 length: 13 residues. Trimming took off 0 bases at V and 11 bases at J, with 12 bases between the two ends. CDR3 nucleotide sequence: TGTGCCAGCAGCCAAGACGAATCTACCCGGCAGTATTTT. This encodes CASSQDESTRQYF.

The chain recombines TRBV12-3 or TRBV12-4 with TRBJ2-3; D is unclear. Trimming left V 10 bases short and J 2 bases short, with 13 bases between. The CDR3 loop spans 13 amino acids. This CDR3 is CATAPGFTDTQYF. The CDR3 region has the DNA TGTGCCACCGCTCCAGGATTCACAGATACGCAGTATTTT.

This chain uses TRBV5-6 with TRBJ1-3; maybe TRBD1 (6 bases). CDR3 length: 15 residues. Germline loops: CDR1 SGHDT, CDR2 YYEEEE. Trimming removed 1 base at V and 2 bases at J, with 10 bases between. CDR3 coding DNA: TGTGCCAGCAGCTTGTTAGACAGGCCTGGAAACACCATATATTTT. It translates to CASSLLDRPGNTIYF.

This clone came up once. The V call is TRBV30, the J call TRBJ1-2; TRBD1 agrees at 8 bases. The ends lost 4 bases at V and 6 bases at J; junction bases unmatched: 7. From germline, CDR1 is GTSNPN and CDR2 SVGIG (reference sequence). CDR3 length: 13 amino acids. Written as DNA, the CDR3 is TGTGCCTGGACCATCGGACAGGGACATGGCTACACCTTC. Translation gives CAWTIGQGHGYTF. Using reference TRBV30 and TRBJ1-2 for the parts outside the CDR3, the full variable domain is SQTIHQWPATLVQPVGSPLSLECTVEGTSNPNLYWYRQAAGRGLQLLFYSVGIGQISSEVPQNLSASRPQDRQFILSSKKLLLSDSGFYLCAWTIGQGHGYTFGSGTRLTVV.

Of note for this clone: Additional DNA sequences in this sample encode the identical CDR3. V gene TRBV9 combines with J gene TRBJ2-3; 9 bases are a match to TRBD2. V shed 0 bases, J shed 1 base, and the junction held 0 bases outside the gene matches. Germline CDR1 and CDR2: SGDLS and YYNGEE. The CDR3 has 15 residues. CDR3 nucleotide sequence: TGTGCCAGCAGCGTAGGCGGGGGGGGCACAGATACGCAGTATTTT. This translates into CASSVGGGGTDTQYF.

V and J are TRBV4-1 and TRBJ1-1; D is unresolved. CDR3 length: 16 amino acids. V lost 1 base to trimming and J lost 3 bases, with 15 bases between them. The germline gives CDR1 MGHRA, CDR2 YSYEKL. The CDR3 is CASSQGQAATYTEAFF. In DNA, the CDR3 is TGCGCCAGCAGCCAAGGGCAGGCAGCCACCTACACTGAAGCTTTCTTT.

The genes are TRBV19 and TRBJ1-1; the D is unclear. CDR1 LNHDA and CDR2 SQIVND come from the germline V gene (reference sequence). V lost 5 bases, J lost 0 bases, and 7 bases lay in between. The CDR3 covers 13 residues. The CDR3 DNA reads TGTGCCAGTAGTTTCTCCTTGAACACTGAAGCTTTCTTT. It is translated as CASSFSLNTEAFF. The full variable domain, in which reference TRBV19 and TRBJ1-1 provide the parts outside the CDR3, is DGGITQSPKYLFRKEGQNVTLSCEQNLNHDAMYWYRQDPGQGLRLIYYSQIVNDFQKGDIAEGYSVSREKKESFPLTVTSAQKNPTAFYLCASSFSLNTEAFFGQGTRLTVV.

The chain couples TRBV7-2 to TRBJ2-3; no reliable D call. The V end was cut by 2 bases, the J end by 4 bases, with 7 bases between. This CDR3 spans 13 amino acids. Looked up from germline, CDR1 is SGHTA and CDR2 is FQGNSA. DNA of the CDR3: TGTGCCAGCAGCTTATTTTATCCAGATACGCAGTATTTT. It codes for CASSLFYPDTQYF.

This chain links TRBV2 with TRBJ1-5, with D maybe TRBD1 (5 bases). Trimming pared 4 bases from V and 7 bases from J, leaving 8 bases between. The CDR3 is 12 residues long. The germline CDR1 and CDR2 sequences are SNHLY and FYNNEI. The CDR3 protein is CASSGEGQPQHF. The CDR3, as DNA: TGTGCCAGCAGTGGGGAGGGGCAGCCCCAGCATTTT.

This chain links TRBV6-6 with TRBJ1-2; D is uncertain. This CDR3 comprises 13 residues. The V end was cut by 5 bases, the J end by 7 bases, with 14 bases between. Germline loops: CDR1 MNHNY, CDR2 SVGAGI (reference sequence). The CDR3 loop reads CASSTVSVRGYTF. DNA for the CDR3: TGTGCCAGCAGTACAGTCAGTGTTCGTGGCTACACCTTC.

DNA for the CDR3: TGTGCCAGTAGAACGTGGAGCTATGGCTACACCTTC. It yields the protein CASRTWSYGYTF. The rearrangement uses TRBV19 and TRBJ1-2; D not resolved. The germline gives CDR1 LNHDA, CDR2 SQIVND (reference sequence). CDR3 size: 12 residues. Trimming removed 6 bases from V and 4 bases from J, with 9 bases in between.

The J gene is TRBJ2-1, the V gene TRBV6-5, with TRBD2 matching 13 bases. The junction had 4 bases not matched to a gene; V was cut back by 5 bases and J by 6 bases. CDR3 length: 15 residues. CDR1 is MNHEY, CDR2 SVGAGI, per germline. In DNA form, the CDR3 reads TGTGCCAGCAGTCAGGGACTAGCGGGGACCAATGAGCAGTTCTTC. Protein product: CASSQGLAGTNEQFF.

J is TRBJ2-1 and V is TRBV5-3; TRBD1 matches 7 bases. TRBV5-3 is noted as an ORF with a role that remains uncertain. V was clipped by 0 bases and J by 7 bases; unmatched bases: 1. This CDR3 spans 13 amino acids. CDR3 DNA sequence: TGTGCCAGAAGCTTGGAGGGGGCAAATGAGCAGTTCTTC. This gives the protein CARSLEGANEQFF.